The clone carrying this TCR beta chain turned up a few times. Every sample yielded at least 6.5 million isolated PBMCs. The CDR3 spans 15 residues. CDR1 and CDR2 (germline): SNHLY, FYNNEI. With 4 bases clipped from V and 3 bases from J, the junction kept 2 bases outside the gene matches. The data belong to a study of blood T cells in healthy people across ages. The authors ran a second PCR of about 7 to 11 cycles using a sample-barcoded 5' primer and a J-beta primer mix. TCRdb fed the 5' RACE reads into MiXCR, producing one record per CDR3 protein. The profile shows 600,000 to 850,000 distinct CDR3 sequences, around 46% of them singletons.

Sequenced material: blood. The genes are TRBV2 and TRBJ2-5, with 13 bases identical to TRBD2. The receptor comes from a woman aged 55 to 70 in good health. This CDR3 reads CASSGTSGSKETQYF. The CDR3 nucleotides read TGTGCCAGCAGTGGGACTAGCGGGAGTAAAGAGACCCAGTACTTC.